Listed here are 6 T cell receptor beta chains from one sample, sequenced in a study of shared clonotypes between healthy human individuals. Sequencing was performed with immunoSEQ multiplex PCR; in TCRdb, only in-frame clones are kept and a portion is missing. The sample lists about 2 million clones, approximately 94% occurring once. Cells designated naive CD8 were CD45RO-negative and were positively selected for CCR7, with terminally differentiated effector memory CD45RA+ cells excluded. The sequenced sample was naive CD8+ T cells sorted from blood. Receptor source: a young man in good health.

The CDR3 region has the DNA TGTGCCAGCAGCCCTCGGGGGGTGTCCTTCTACGAGCAGTACTTC. Encoded protein: CASSPRGVSFYEQYF. J is TRBJ2-7 and V is TRBV7-9; TRBD2 matches at 7 bases. Germline loops: CDR1 SEHNR, CDR2 FQNEAQ (reference sequence). The CDR3 has 15 residues. V trimming: 5 bases; J trimming: 3 bases; junction bases outside the gene matches: 10.

This chain uses TRBV13 with TRBJ2-7; D is unresolved. The V and J ends lost 0 bases and 6 bases respectively, with 6 bases between them. CDR3 size: 12 residues. Germline assignment: CDR1 PRHDT and CDR2 FYEKMQ (reference sequence). Here the CDR3 reads CASSLGPSEQYF. The CDR3, as DNA: TGTGCCAGCAGCTTAGGCCCCTCCGAGCAGTACTTC.

This chain connects TRBV9 to TRBJ1-6; a weak D match, TRBD1 (5 bases). This CDR3 is 15 amino acids long. Germline CDR1 and CDR2: SGDLS and YYNGEE. The germline V and J ends were trimmed by 5 bases and 4 bases, with 13 bases remaining between them. CDR3: CASSFRDGYNSPLHF. The CDR3 DNA is TGTGCCAGCAGTTTCCGGGACGGGTATAATTCACCCCTCCACTTT.

The chain links TRBV7-9 to TRBJ2-7, with D perhaps matching TRBD1 (5 bases). Trimming left V 4 bases short and J 6 bases short, with 16 bases between. The CDR3 consists of 14 residues. Germline-derived CDR1 and CDR2 are SEHNR and FQNEAQ (reference sequence). The CDR3 is CASSSPLGQVEQYF. CDR3 bases: TGTGCCAGCAGCTCTCCTCTGGGGCAGGTCGAGCAGTACTTC.

This rearrangement joins TRBV7-3 to TRBJ2-3, with 7 bases matching TRBD2. V dropped 2 bases and J dropped 1; count of bases not matched to a gene: 6. The CDR3 spans 16 residues. Germline V gene sequence: CDR1 SGHTA, CDR2 FQGTGA. CDR3 DNA: TGTGCCAGCAGCTTAGGTTGGCTAGCGGGCACAGATACGCAGTATTTT. Its protein product is CASSLGWLAGTDTQYF. The full variable domain, with the rest looked up from reference TRBV7-3 and TRBJ2-3, is GAGVSQTPSNKVTEKGKYVELRCDPISGHTALYWYRQSLGQGPEFLIYFQGTGAADDSGLPNDRFFAVRPEGSVSTLKIQRTERGDSAVYLCASSLGWLAGTDTQYFGPGTRLTVL.

This chain uses TRBV5-4 with TRBJ2-7; D is perhaps TRBD1 (5 bases). CDR3 size: 15 residues. The V and J ends lost 0 bases and 3 bases respectively, with 13 bases between them. The germline gives CDR1 SGHNT, CDR2 YYREEE (reference sequence). For the CDR3, the DNA is TGTGCCAGCAGCTTGGGGGGCGGAAGAGACTACGAGCAGTACTTC. Translated: CASSLGGGRDYEQYF.